A single sample gave rise to the 21 T cell receptor beta chains below, sequenced in a study of T cell changes during pregnancy in multiple sclerosis. Libraries were prepared by immunoSEQ multiplex PCR; TCRdb keeps only in-frame clonotypes and omits some of them. The table has under 45,000 clones, nearly 90% seen once; the top ten hold around 4.1%. The sequencing here drew on CD8+ T cells from peripheral blood mononuclear cells, taken in the first trimester of pregnancy. These TCRs come from a female donor with multiple sclerosis, enrolled in a pregnancy study.

V and J are TRBV7-9 and TRBJ2-7; possibly TRBD1 for D (5 bases). V dropped 0 bases and J dropped 3 bases, with 12 bases sitting between them. Looked up from germline, CDR1 is SEHNR and CDR2 is FQNEAQ (reference sequence). The CDR3 has 15 amino acids. The CDR3 bases are TGTGCCAGCAGCTTAGCGATCCAGGGCCGCTACGAGCAGTACTTC. This gives the protein CASSLAIQGRYEQYF.

The V gene is TRBV5-8, the J gene TRBJ1-2; no clear D. This CDR3 is 15 amino acids long. CDR1 is SGHTS and CDR2 is YDEGEE in the germline V gene. V lost 1 base and J 0 bases, leaving 10 bases between the germline ends. Written as DNA, the CDR3 is TGTGCCAGCAGCTTGATCGGGGTAGCTAACTATGGCTACACCTTC. Its protein product is CASSLIGVANYGYTF.

This sequence joins TRBV11-3 and TRBJ2-3, with 8 bases identical to TRBD1. CDR1 is SGHNT, CDR2 YENEEA, per germline. There are 16 residues in the CDR3. Trimming cost V 3 bases and J 5 bases; bases outside gene matches: 10. CDR3 region: CASSFPGDRSVDTQYF. Written as DNA, the CDR3 is TGTGCCAGCAGCTTCCCCGGGGACAGGTCCGTAGATACGCAGTATTTT.

The J gene is TRBJ1-2, the V gene TRBV6-1; a weak D match, TRBD1 (6 bases). The V end was cut by 5 bases, the J end by 4 bases, with 11 bases between. CDR3 length equals 13 residues. The germline CDR1 and CDR2 sequences are MNHNS and SASEGT. The CDR3 loop is CASSTGTTYGYTF. The CDR3 nucleotides are TGTGCCAGCAGTACAGGGACGACCTATGGCTACACCTTC.

The genes are TRBV19 and TRBJ2-7; D is unresolved. The CDR3 is made up of 15 amino acids. With 5 bases removed from V and 0 bases from J, the gap between germline ends came to 14 bases. Germline V CDR1 and CDR2: LNHDA, SQIVND (reference sequence). This CDR3 is CASSRVLHNSYEQYF. The DNA of the CDR3 is TGTGCCAGTAGTCGGGTCCTTCATAACTCCTACGAGCAGTACTTC.

The chain employs TRBV7-9 and TRBJ2-3, with 12 positions matching TRBD2. Trimming at V came to 4 bases and at J to 2 bases, leaving 7 bases not matched to a gene. Germline lookup yields CDR1 SEHNR and CDR2 FQNEAQ (reference sequence). The CDR3 spans 17 residues. The CDR3 region is CASSSSGLAGYTDTQYF. The DNA for the CDR3 is TGTGCCAGCAGCTCTTCCGGACTAGCGGGGTACACAGATACGCAGTATTTT.

This clone was observed many times. The chain combines TRBV5-8 with TRBJ1-5; D is unresolved. The germline V gene encodes CDR1 SGHTS and CDR2 YDEGEE. The length of the CDR3 is 14 residues. V was clipped by 3 bases and J by 4 bases, with 11 bases between them. CDR3 amino acids: CASSSPPGNQPQHF. The CDR3 DNA follows: TGTGCCAGCAGCTCCCCTCCGGGGAATCAGCCCCAGCATTTT. The entire variable domain, with the rest obtained from reference TRBV5-8 and TRBJ1-5, is as follows: EAGVTQSPTHLIKTRGQQATLRCSPISGHTSVYWYQQALGLGLQFLLWYDEGEERNRGNFPPRFSGRQFPNYSSELNVNALELEDSALYLCASSSPPGNQPQHFGDGTRLSIL.

This clone was seen a single time. This chain uses TRBV13 with TRBJ1-2; 7 bases line up with TRBD1. Germline V gene data show CDR1 as PRHDT and CDR2 as FYEKMQ (reference sequence). The CDR3 has 14 residues. The trim removed 2 bases at V and 8 bases at J, leaving 8 bases unmatched. Here the CDR3 DNA reads TGTGCCAGCAGCTTATTACAGGGGACGGACGGCTACACCTTC. As protein: CASSLLQGTDGYTF.

The CDR3 bases are TGTGCCAGCAGCGTAGACGGGGAGCCCTACGAGCAGTACTTC. Protein sequence: CASSVDGEPYEQYF. This chain links TRBV9 with TRBJ2-7; possibly TRBD2 for D (5 bases). V lost 0 bases to trimming and J lost 2 bases, with 9 bases between them. CDR1 SGDLS and CDR2 YYNGEE come from the germline V gene. This CDR3 region has 14 residues.

J is TRBJ1-6 and V is TRBV9, with 7 bases identical to TRBD1. The CDR3 has 18 amino acids. CDR1 SGDLS and CDR2 YYNGEE come from the germline V gene. J gave up 5 bases and V 4 bases, and 15 bases lay outside the gene matches. The CDR3 DNA follows: TGTGCCAGCAGCTCCCGACAGGGACTCTCAATGAATAATTCACCCCTCCACTTT. It specifies CASSSRQGLSMNNSPLHF.

The V gene is TRBV4-1, the J gene TRBJ2-7, with 7 bases identical to TRBD2. Germline CDR1 and CDR2: MGHRA and YSYEKL. The CDR3 extends over 16 amino acids. J lost 1 base, V lost 0 bases, and 6 bases had no gene match. In nucleotides, the CDR3 is TGCGCCAGCAGCCAAGAAGGGAGGGGTGCTTCCTACGAGCAGTACTTC. This gives the protein CASSQEGRGASYEQYF.

The chain employs TRBV7-2 and TRBJ1-1; 7 bases are shared with TRBD1. V lost 2 bases and J lost 4; bases outside the gene matches: 4. Germline V gives CDR1 SGHTA, CDR2 FQGNSA. This CDR3 region has 14 residues. The CDR3 region is CASSLKGAGTEAFF. CDR3 bases: TGTGCCAGCAGCTTAAAGGGGGCGGGCACTGAAGCTTTCTTT.

The chain carries TRBV7-9 and TRBJ2-7; TRBD2 might be the D (5 bases). Germline V CDR1 and CDR2: SEHNR, FQNEAQ (reference sequence). The CDR3 consists of 13 residues. V lost 5 bases, J lost 6 bases, and 14 bases lay in between. CDR3 DNA sequence: TGTGCCAGCAGCCCTCAGTCGAGGGCCGAGCAGTACTTC. Its protein is CASSPQSRAEQYF.

V gene TRBV7-8 combines with J gene TRBJ1-1, with D possibly TRBD1 on 5 matching bases. This CDR3 has 13 residues. Trimming cost V 2 bases and J 3 bases, with 7 bases left between them. The V gene's germline CDR1 is SGHVS and CDR2 FQNEAQ. The CDR3 bases are TGTGCCAGCAGCTTAAACAGGTACACTGAAGCTTTCTTT. This gives the protein CASSLNRYTEAFF. The variable domain in full, with the rest retrieved from reference TRBV7-8 and TRBJ1-1, is GAGVSQSPRYKVAKRGQDVALRCDPISGHVSLFWYQQALGQGPEFLTYFQNEAQLDKSGLPSDRFFAERPEGSVSTLKIQRTQQEDSAVYLCASSLNRYTEAFFGQGTRLTVV.

V gene TRBV16 combines with J gene TRBJ2-6; tentative D call: TRBD2 (5 bases). Deletions cut 4 bases from V and 3 bases from J, with 10 bases between. Looked up from germline, CDR1 is KGHSY and CDR2 is FQNENV. The CDR3 consists of 15 residues. Here the CDR3 reads CASSRGPGGANVLTF. CDR3 in DNA: TGTGCCAGCAGCCGAGGGCCTGGTGGGGCCAACGTCCTGACTTTC.

The rearrangement uses TRBV6-4 and TRBJ2-2, with 10 bases matching TRBD2. After removal of 5 bases from V and 5 bases from J, the junction contained 5 bases not matched to a gene. CDR1 is MRHNA, CDR2 SNTAGT, per germline. The CDR3 sequence is 15 residues long. This CDR3 reads CASSMLAGETGELFF. CDR3 DNA sequence: TGTGCCAGCAGTATGCTAGCGGGGGAAACCGGGGAGCTGTTTTTT.

The chain joins TRBV2 to TRBJ2-7, with TRBD1 matching 8 bases. The length of the CDR3 is 17 residues. In germline, CDR1 is SNHLY, CDR2 FYNNEI. J lost 2 bases, V lost 6 bases, and 15 bases had no gene match. CDR3 nucleotide sequence: TGTGCCAGCAGGGATTTCGGCGCCCGGACAGGGCCCTACGAGCAGTACTTC. This codes for CASRDFGARTGPYEQYF.

The chain links TRBV6-4 to TRBJ1-1; no firm D call. Per germline, CDR1 MRHNA and CDR2 SNTAGT. V lost 0 bases and J lost 2, with 4 bases in between. The CDR3 totals 13 residues. This chain's CDR3 is CASSDSSNTEAFF. CDR3 DNA: TGTGCCAGCAGTGACTCGAGCAACACTGAAGCTTTCTTT.

V gene TRBV9 combines with J gene TRBJ2-7, with TRBD1 matching 8 bases. The germline V gene has CDR1 SGDLS and CDR2 YYNGEE. V lost 8 bases, J lost 3 bases, and 7 bases stayed unmatched. This CDR3 has 13 residues. The CDR3 DNA reads as TGTGCCAGTAGCCGAGGACAGGGCTACGAGCAGTACTTC. It specifies CASSRGQGYEQYF. Complete variable domain (other parts from reference TRBV9 and TRBJ2-7): DSGVTQTPKHLITATGQRVTLRCSPRSGDLSVYWYQQSLDQGLQFLIQYYNGEERAKGNILERFSAQQFPDLHSELNLSSLELGDSALYFCASSRGQGYEQYFGPGTRLTVT.

This chain connects TRBV27 to TRBJ1-5, with 7 bases lining up with TRBD1. The CDR3 has 14 amino acids. The V segment lost 6 bases and the J segment 6 bases; nucleotides outside the gene matches: 8. CDR1 and CDR2 from the germline V gene are MNHEY and SMNVEV (reference sequence). CDR3 coding DNA: TGTGCCAGCAGGTTAGCAGGGGGAGGTCAGCCCCAGCATTTT. This encodes CASRLAGGGQPQHF.

The rearrangement links TRBV11-2 to TRBJ2-3, with TRBD2 as a possible D gene (5 bases). The ends were cut back, 5 bases at V and 0 bases at J, with 15 bases in the middle. This CDR3 comprises 16 residues. Germline-derived CDR1 and CDR2 are SGHAT and FQNNGV. The CDR3: CASSHNGGSSTDTQYF. Written as DNA, the CDR3 is TGTGCCAGCAGCCACAACGGAGGCAGCAGCACAGATACGCAGTATTTT.